This T cell receptor (beta chain) was captured in a study of cytomegalovirus exposure and HLA in healthy donors. Overall study context: The study's early data release held about 77 million unique TCRs from HLA-typed donors.

The PCR had 60 Vbeta and 13 Jbeta primers. Profiling relied on immunoSEQ multiplex PCR, and the TCRdb table lists in-frame clones only, not all of them. Of 150,000 to 200,000 clones in the sample, about 65% were seen once. Study-level points and caveats: TCR beta sequences reportedly predicted most subjects' HLA-A and HLA-B alleles accurately. Earlier findings revealed that most TCR beta V segments proved productive either about 90% or about 30% of the time. In vitro experiments confirmed that three CMV-associated chains were specific for CMV antigens.

The CDR3 has 15 amino acids. The V gene lost 8 bases and the J gene lost 1 base, with 15 bases spanning the gap. Germline loops: CDR1 MNHEY, CDR2 SVGAGI. As for this clone: Its specificity is unknown.

The receptor was isolated from a man in his forties in good health and CMV-seropositive. Sequenced: PBMCs. The chain uses TRBV6-5 and TRBJ1-5; a possible D gene is TRBD1 (5 bases). The CDR3 coding sequence is TGTGCCAGCCGGACGCGGGGGGGGAGCAATCAGCCCCAGCATTTT. This encodes CASRTRGGSNQPQHF.